These 3 T cell receptor beta chains came from one sample sequenced in a study of memory CD4+ T cells and cytomegalovirus serostatus. The sort gate was single viable CD3+CD4+CD8-CD45RO+ cells for memory CD4+ T cells. TCRdb's table, derived via immunoSEQ multiplex PCR, lists solely in-frame clones and lacks some. The repertoire has around 54,000 clones, approximately 78% of them found once; the top ten carry over 0.5%. Input material: memory CD4+ T cells from blood. These receptors were obtained from an adult in good health and CMV-seronegative.

The chain links TRBV14 to TRBJ1-5, with D unclear. The CDR3 has 13 residues. V lost 4 bases and J 3 bases, leaving 7 bases between the germline ends. Germline V gene sequence: CDR1 SGHDN, CDR2 FVKESK. CDR3 sequence: CASSLGLNQPQHF. The CDR3 DNA follows: TGTGCCAGCAGCCTCGGCCTCAATCAGCCCCAGCATTTT.

Turning to this clone: Compared with germline, one end of the junction differs, possibly owing to a read error. Additional DNA sequences in this sample encode the identical CDR3. V usage is TRBV9 and J usage is TRBJ1-4; 8 nucleotides align to TRBD1. The CDR3 is 16 residues long. Germline values: CDR1 SGDLS, CDR2 YYNGEE. The CDR3 nucleotides are TGTGCCAGCAGTGTAGCACCCCGGACAGGGAGCGAAAAACTGTTTTTT. It yields the protein CASSVAPRTGSEKLFF.

The J gene is TRBJ2-7, the V gene TRBV18; D is uncertain. The CDR3 contains 13 residues. Deletions cut 0 bases from V and 7 bases from J, with 10 bases between. Per the germline V gene, CDR1 is KGHSH and CDR2 is LQKENI. CDR3 sequence: CASSPPGPGEQYF. In nucleotides, the CDR3 is TGTGCCAGCTCACCACCCGGCCCGGGTGAGCAGTACTTC.